Reported below is one T cell receptor beta chain. The antigen is undetermined. The sample belongs to a study of T-cell memory formation after mild COVID-19. On the study more broadly: There were largely donor-specific TCR clusters.

TCRdb called the 5' RACE reads again in MiXCR, with one record for every CDR3 protein. The table has about 430,000 distinct CDR3 sequences, approximately 19% seen once. Whole-study findings and limits: For contracting clones, CD4+ ones sat mainly in CM and EM, CD8+ in EMRA. Contracting clones from day 15 to 85 had balanced CD4/CD8; later expanders favoured CD4+.

The receptor's source is a young man who had mild COVID-19 (a few samples of this study predate the infection). Cell type and time point are not known. Input material: PBMCs or a T cell subset sorted from them (not recorded which).

The CDR3 DNA is TGTGCCAGTAGTCCGGGCGTTTCCTACGAGCAGTACGTC. Its protein is CASSPGVSYEQYV. The chain employs TRBV19 and TRBJ2-7, with unresolved D. This CDR3 is built from 13 residues. Germline CDR1 LNHDA, CDR2 SQIVND (reference sequence). V was trimmed by 5 bases and J by 1 base, leaving 9 bases between them.